This TCR beta chain was sequenced in a study of neoadjuvant nivolumab and ipilimumab in lung cancer. The protocol was immunoSEQ multiplex PCR, while the TCRdb copy is restricted to in-frame clones and leaves out a portion. The table includes approximately 30,000 clones, approximately 90% detected once. A single count supports this clone. Its target is not known. General study findings and limits: Only two of four nivolumab-treated tumors gained richness and clonality by surgery.

The clonotype comes from an adult with non-small cell lung cancer. Sequences were derived from peripheral blood, sampled after neoadjuvant nivolumab, alone or with ipilimumab, at or shortly before surgery.

The CDR3 reads CASRAPGRRYEQYF. For the CDR3, the DNA is TGTGCCAGTAGGGCCCCAGGCAGGCGATACGAGCAGTACTTC. The gene calls are TRBV19 and TRBJ2-7; D call uncertain. V lost 6 bases to trimming and J lost 4 bases, with 16 bases between them. Per germline, CDR1 LNHDA and CDR2 SQIVND (reference sequence). The CDR3 covers 14 residues.